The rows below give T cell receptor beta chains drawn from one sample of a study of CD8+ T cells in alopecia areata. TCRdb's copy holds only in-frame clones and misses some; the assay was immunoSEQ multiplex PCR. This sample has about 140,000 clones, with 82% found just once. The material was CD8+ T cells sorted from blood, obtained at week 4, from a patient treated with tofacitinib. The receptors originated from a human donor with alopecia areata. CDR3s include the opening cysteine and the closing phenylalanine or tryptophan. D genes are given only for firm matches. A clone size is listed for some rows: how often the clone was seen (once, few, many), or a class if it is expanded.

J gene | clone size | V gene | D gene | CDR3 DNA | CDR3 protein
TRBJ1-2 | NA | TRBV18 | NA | TGTGCCAGCTCACCACCGCCGAATCGGGATAACTATGGCTACACCTTC | CASSPPPNRDNYGYTF
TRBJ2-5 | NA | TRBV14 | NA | TGTGCCAGCAGCCCAGCCATGGAGGGCAGGGAGACCCAGTACTTC | CASSPAMEGRETQYF
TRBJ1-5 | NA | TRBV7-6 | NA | TGTGCCAGCAGCTTTCGTAATCAGCCCCAGCATTTT | CASSFRNQPQHF
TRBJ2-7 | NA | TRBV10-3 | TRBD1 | TGTGCCATCAGTGAGGCCGGGACAGGGGGTCACGAGCAGTACTTC | CAISEAGTGGHEQYF
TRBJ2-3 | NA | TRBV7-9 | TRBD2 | TGTGCCAGCAGCTTACTCCGACTAGCGGGAACAGATACGCAGTATTTT | CASSLLRLAGTDTQYF
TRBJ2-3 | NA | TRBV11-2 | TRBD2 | TGTGCCAGCAGCTTGTTAACTAGCGTAGATACGCAGTATTTT | CASSLLTSVDTQYF
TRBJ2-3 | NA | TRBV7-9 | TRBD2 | TGTGCCAGCAGCCCCCTTAGCGGGGGGGCGAAAGATACGCAGTATTTT | CASSPLSGGAKDTQYF
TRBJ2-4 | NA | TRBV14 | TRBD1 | TGTGCCAGCAGCCGAGGGACAGGGGCCTGGGCCAAAAACATTCAGTACTTC | CASSRGTGAWAKNIQYF
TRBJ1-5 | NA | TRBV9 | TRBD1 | TGTGCCAGCAGCACCGGGACAGGGGGTCGGCCCCAGCATTTT | CASSTGTGGRPQHF
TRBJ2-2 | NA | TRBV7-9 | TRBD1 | TGTGCCAGCAGCCAAAGACAGGGAAACACCGGGGAGCTGTTTTTT | CASSQRQGNTGELFF
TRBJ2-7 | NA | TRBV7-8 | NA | TGTGCCAGCAGCTTAGCCTGGGGGGAAGAAACCAACGAGCAGTACTTC | CASSLAWGEETNEQYF
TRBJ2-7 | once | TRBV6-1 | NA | TGTGCCAGCAGTGCCGGGGACGGCTCCTACGAGCAGTACTTC | CASSAGDGSYEQYF
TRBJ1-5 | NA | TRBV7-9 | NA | TGTGCCAGCAGCTCCACTTATAGCAATCAGCCCCAGCATTTT | CASSSTYSNQPQHF
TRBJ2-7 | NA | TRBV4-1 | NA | TGCGCCAGCAGCCAAGATCTCGACGAGCAGTACTTC | CASSQDLDEQYF
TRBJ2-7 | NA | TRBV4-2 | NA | TGTGCCAGCAGCAGCTCCTACGAGCAGTACTTC | CASSSSYEQYF
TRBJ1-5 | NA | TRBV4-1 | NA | TGCGCCAGCAGCCAAGATAGTACAGGCATGCAGCCCCAGCATTTT | CASSQDSTGMQPQHF
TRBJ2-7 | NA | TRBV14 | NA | TGTGCCAGCAGCCATAGGACGTACGAGCAGTACTTC | CASSHRTYEQYF
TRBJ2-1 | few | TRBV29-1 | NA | TGCAGCTCGGCCGGGGGCTCCTACAATGAGCAGTTCTTC | CSSAGGSYNEQFF
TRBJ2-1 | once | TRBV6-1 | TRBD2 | TGTGCCAGCAGTGATATCTCCGGGACTAGAAGCAATGAGCAGTTCTTC | CASSDISGTRSNEQFF
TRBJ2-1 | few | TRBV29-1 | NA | TGCAGCGTTGAAGTTATAGGTGAGCAGTTCTTC | CSVEVIGEQFF
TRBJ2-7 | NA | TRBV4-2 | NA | TGTGCCAGCAGCCAAGAGCACAGCTTTGCCCCCTACGAGCAGTACTTC | CASSQEHSFAPYEQYF
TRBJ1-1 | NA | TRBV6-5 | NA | TGTGCCAGCCACCAGGGCTCGAACACTGAAGCTTTCTTT | CASHQGSNTEAFF
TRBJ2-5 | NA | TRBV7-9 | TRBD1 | TGTGCCAGCAGCTTTGACAGGGGCTGGATTGAGACCCAGTACTTC | CASSFDRGWIETQYF
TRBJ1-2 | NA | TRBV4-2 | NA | TGTGCCAGCAGCCACCTCTCTGAACCTCTCCATGGCTACACCTTC | CASSHLSEPLHGYTF
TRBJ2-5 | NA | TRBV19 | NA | TGTGCCAGTAGTATGATACCTTCGACAGGCCGGCAAGAGACCCAGTACTTC | CASSMIPSTGRQETQYF
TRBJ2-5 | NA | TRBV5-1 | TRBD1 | TGCGCCAGCAGCCTACAGTACAGGGGGCCTCAAGAGACCCAGTACTTC | CASSLQYRGPQETQYF